This record looks at one T cell receptor beta chain sequence and its context. The sample originates from a study of T cells after somatic rescue of genetic block. Repertoires were generated with immunoSEQ multiplex PCR, while TCRdb's copy carries only in-frame clones and drops some. The sample comprises 55,000 or so clones, roughly 96% of which are singletons, and around 0.083% rests with the top ten. V was shortened by 1 base and J by 10 bases, with 23 bases between the two germline ends. This CDR3 region has 17 residues. Germline V gene data show CDR1 as SNHLY and CDR2 as FYNNEI. This chain links TRBV2 with TRBJ2-1; a possible D gene is TRBD1 (7 bases). This TCR derives from a child younger than two. Sample: peripheral blood mononuclear cells (PBMCs). The CDR3 DNA sequence: TGTGCCAGCAGTGAAGGGACAGGACTATCAATCCGGTTGGAGCAGTTCTTC. Protein product: CASSEGTGLSIRLEQFF. The entire variable domain, with the rest obtained from reference TRBV2 and TRBJ2-1, is as follows: EPEVTQTPSHQVTQMGQEVILRCVPISNHLYFYWYRQILGQKVEFLVSFYNNEISEKSEIFDDQFSVERPDGSNFTLKIRSTKLEDSAMYFCASSEGTGLSIRLEQFFGPGTRLTVL.